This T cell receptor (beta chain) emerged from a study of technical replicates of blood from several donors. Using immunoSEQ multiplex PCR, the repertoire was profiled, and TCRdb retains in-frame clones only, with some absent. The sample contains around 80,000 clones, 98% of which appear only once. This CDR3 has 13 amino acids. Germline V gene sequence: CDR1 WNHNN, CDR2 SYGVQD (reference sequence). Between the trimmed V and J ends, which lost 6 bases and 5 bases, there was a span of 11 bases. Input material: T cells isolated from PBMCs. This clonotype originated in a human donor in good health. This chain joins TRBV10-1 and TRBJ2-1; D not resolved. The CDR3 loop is CASSWARNNEQFF. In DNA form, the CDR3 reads TGCGCCAGCAGCTGGGCGCGAAACAATGAGCAGTTCTTC.